This entry lists 21 T cell receptor beta chains sequenced from one sample in a study of cytomegalovirus exposure and HLA in healthy donors. PCR was performed using 60 Vbeta and 13 Jbeta primers. Profiling relied on immunoSEQ multiplex PCR, and the TCRdb table lists in-frame clones only, not all of them. In the table there are about 130,000 clones, over 65% of which are singletons. The sequencing sample was made of PBMCs. These receptors were obtained from a man aged 50 to 59 in good health and CMV-seronegative.

The chain carries TRBV21-1 and TRBJ2-7; the table's D call, TRBD2, was not checked against the DNA. TRBV21-1 is an annotated pseudogene. The CDR3 spans 13 residues. The CDR3 spells CASSKSPSGEQYF. In nucleotides, the CDR3 is TGTGCCAGCAGCAAAAGCCCCTCCGGCGAGCAGTACTTC.

The chain couples TRBV7-8 to TRBJ1-3; D gene unclear. V lost 2 bases and J lost 0, with 11 bases in between. The CDR3 runs 16 residues. Germline V lookup: CDR1 SGHVS, CDR2 FQNEAQ. CDR3 DNA sequence: TGTGCCAGCAGCTTAAGCAGGACTAGCTCTGGAAACACCATATATTTT. Translation: CASSLSRTSSGNTIYF.

The table lists this clone with a count of one. CDR3 DNA sequence: TGTGCCAGCAGGAGGACTAGCGGGAGCTCCTACGAGCAGTACTTC. Its translation is CASRRTSGSSYEQYF. The chain carries TRBV27 and TRBJ2-7, with 13 nucleotides matching TRBD2. The V and J ends lost 6 bases and 0 bases, in that order; junction bases with no gene match: 2. The CDR3 runs 15 residues. Germline V gives CDR1 MNHEY, CDR2 SMNVEV (reference sequence).

This clone has just a few counts. The gene calls are TRBV29-1 and TRBJ2-5, with 12 positions matching TRBD2. Losses at the gene ends were 3 bases for V and 5 bases for J; bases not matched to a gene: 10. Germline V CDR1 and CDR2: SQVTM, ANQGSEA. The CDR3 spans 16 residues. The CDR3 spells CSVDSPLAGGPETQYF. CDR3 coding DNA: TGCAGCGTTGATTCCCCGCTAGCGGGAGGGCCGGAGACCCAGTACTTC.

The rearrangement links TRBV7-8 to TRBJ2-5, with TRBD2 as a possible D gene (6 bases). CDR1 and CDR2 from the germline V gene are SGHVS and FQNEAQ. CDR3 length equals 15 residues. The V end was cut by 0 bases, the J end by 4 bases, with 12 bases between. In DNA form, the CDR3 reads TGTGCCAGCAGCTTAGCCGTAGGGAGGCGAGAGACCCAGTACTTC. Translated: CASSLAVGRRETQYF.

This chain links TRBV27 with TRBJ2-7; weak D call: TRBD2 (6 bases). The ends were cut back, 3 bases at V and 2 bases at J, with 17 bases in the middle. The germline gives CDR1 MNHEY, CDR2 SMNVEV (reference sequence). There are 16 residues in the CDR3. CDR3 amino acids: CASSFISPRGAYEQYF. The CDR3 coding sequence is TGTGCCAGCAGTTTTATCTCCCCCCGCGGGGCCTACGAGCAGTACTTC.

V usage is TRBV28 and J usage is TRBJ1-3; D not resolved. Germline V CDR1 and CDR2: MDHEN, SYDVKM. CDR3 length: 13 residues. Trimming removed 7 bases at V and 4 bases at J, with 11 bases between. Here the CDR3 reads CASIAITGNTIYF. CDR3 DNA sequence: TGTGCCAGCATAGCCATTACGGGAAACACCATATATTTT. Looking up the rest from reference TRBV28 and TRBJ1-3 gives the full variable domain: DVKVTQSSRYLVKRTGEKVFLECVQDMDHENMFWYRQDPGLGLRLIYFSYDVKMKEKGDIPEGYSVSREKKERFSLILESASTNQTSMYLCASIAITGNTIYFGEGSWLTVV.

The chain links TRBV14 to TRBJ2-1; possible D gene TRBD1, 6 bases. This CDR3 region has 14 residues. The V end was cut by 4 bases, the J end by 0 bases, with 7 bases between. CDR1 is SGHDN, CDR2 FVKESK, per germline. This CDR3 reads CASSRQASYNEQFF. As DNA, the CDR3 is TGTGCCAGCAGCCGACAGGCCTCCTACAATGAGCAGTTCTTC.

CDR3 sequence reads: CASSLGVKTDTQYF. CDR3 coding DNA: TGTGCCAGCAGCTTAGGAGTGAAAACAGATACGCAGTATTTT. V is TRBV7-2 and J is TRBJ2-3, with D uncertain. Germline values: CDR1 SGHTA, CDR2 FQGNSA. The V and J ends lost 1 base and 3 bases respectively, with 8 bases between them. The CDR3 loop spans 14 amino acids.

The chain couples TRBV5-1 to TRBJ2-7, with D perhaps matching TRBD1 (5 bases). Germline CDR1 reads SGHRS; CDR2 reads YFSETQ. V was pared by 0 bases and J by 3 bases, with 10 bases between. This CDR3 region has 14 residues. The CDR3, as DNA: TGCGCCAGCAGCTTGGACCCAGGGAACTACGAGCAGTACTTC. Its protein product is CASSLDPGNYEQYF.

The chain is built from TRBV21-1 and TRBJ2-3; TRBD2 is taken as the D call from the table, unchecked against the DNA. TRBV21-1 is flagged as a pseudogene. This CDR3 has 19 residues. The CDR3 reads CASSNPGKRSGRGTDTQYF. The CDR3 nucleotides are TGTGCCAGCAGCAATCCCGGCAAACGTAGCGGGAGGGGGACAGATACGCAGTATTTT.

This clone appeared a single time. This rearrangement joins TRBV5-1 to TRBJ1-1; D is unclear. Germline lookup yields CDR1 SGHRS and CDR2 YFSETQ. The CDR3 length is 13 residues. V shed 0 bases and J shed 5 bases, with 8 bases lying between them. This chain's CDR3 is CASSLAGRTEAFF. For the CDR3, the DNA is TGCGCCAGCAGCTTGGCGGGGAGGACTGAAGCTTTCTTT.

The V and J genes are TRBV9 and TRBJ2-1; 7 positions agree with TRBD2. Losses at the gene ends were 5 bases for V and 9 bases for J; bases not matched to a gene: 8. Germline CDR1 and CDR2: SGDLS and YYNGEE. This CDR3 is built from 13 residues. CDR3 nucleotides: TGTGCCAGCAGGGGAGGGTCTAGTCTTGAGCAGTTCTTC. This codes for CASRGGSSLEQFF.

The chain couples TRBV7-2 to TRBJ2-5; no clear D. TRBJ2-7 explains the end of the DNA better; the J call may be wrong. The CDR3 length is 13 residues. Germline V gene lookup returns CDR1 SGHTA and CDR2 FQGNSA. CDR3 coding DNA: TGTGCCAGCAGCTCCTATATTGCCTACGAGCAGTACTTC. Amino acids: CASSSYIAYEQYF.

The rearrangement joins TRBV28 to TRBJ2-1; tentatively, D is TRBD2 (6 bases). Germline values: CDR1 MDHEN, CDR2 SYDVKM. With 7 bases removed from V and 7 bases from J, the gap between germline ends came to 20 bases. The CDR3 is made up of 15 amino acids. CDR3 sequence (DNA): TGTGCCAGCACCCTGTTTATCGGGGGAGGAAATGAGCAGTTCTTC. This translates into CASTLFIGGGNEQFF. Looking up the rest from reference TRBV28 and TRBJ2-1 gives the full variable domain: DVKVTQSSRYLVKRTGEKVFLECVQDMDHENMFWYRQDPGLGLRLIYFSYDVKMKEKGDIPEGYSVSREKKERFSLILESASTNQTSMYLCASTLFIGGGNEQFFGPGTRLTVL.

The chain carries TRBV19 and TRBJ2-4, with 13 bases matching TRBD2. The CDR3 extends over 17 amino acids. The junction had 6 bases not matched to a gene; V was cut back by 5 bases and J by 2 bases. In germline, CDR1 is LNHDA, CDR2 SQIVND (reference sequence). CDR3 region: CASSPELAGGTKNIQYF. For the CDR3, the DNA is TGTGCCAGTAGTCCTGAACTAGCGGGAGGGACCAAAAACATTCAGTACTTC.

The CDR3 bases are TGTGCCAGCTCTCGACCGGGACTAGCGGGAGCCAGCACAGATACGCAGTATTTT. Amino acids: CASSRPGLAGASTDTQYF. The chain uses TRBV18 and TRBJ2-3; 14 bases line up with TRBD2. From germline, CDR1 is KGHSH and CDR2 LQKENI. The CDR3 length is 18 residues. Germline trimming cut 6 bases from V and 0 bases from J; bases unmatched to any gene: 8.

The gene calls are TRBV15 and TRBJ2-1, with 8 positions matching TRBD2. Germline CDR1 and CDR2: LNHNV and YYDKDF (reference sequence). With 7 bases clipped from V and 8 bases from J, the junction kept 13 bases outside the gene matches. The CDR3 totals 15 residues. CDR3 DNA sequence: TGTGCCACCATCCCGGGTGGAGCGGGAGTCCATGAGCAGTTCTTC. Residues: CATIPGGAGVHEQFF.

This chain uses TRBV2 with TRBJ1-2, with D tentatively TRBD1 (5 bases). The germline gives CDR1 SNHLY, CDR2 FYNNEI. The CDR3 loop spans 14 amino acids. V dropped 3 bases and J dropped 4 bases, with 12 bases sitting between them. The CDR3 region is CASSETDPLYGYTF. The CDR3 DNA is TGTGCCAGCAGTGAGACAGATCCTCTCTATGGCTACACCTTC.

The V gene is TRBV14, the J gene TRBJ1-2, with 7 bases identical to TRBD1. V was clipped by 0 bases and J by 7 bases; unmatched bases: 14. CDR1 and CDR2 (germline): SGHDN, FVKESK. The CDR3 length is 17 residues. CDR3 bases: TGTGCCAGCAGCCAAGATTCGGGGATTTGGACAGGCGGTGGCTACACCTTC. This sequence encodes CASSQDSGIWTGGGYTF.

The J gene is TRBJ2-1, the V gene TRBV11-2; 14 bases match TRBD2. Looked up from germline, CDR1 is SGHAT and CDR2 is FQNNGV. The CDR3 runs to 15 residues. With 4 bases clipped from V and 10 bases from J, the junction kept 6 bases outside the gene matches. The CDR3 protein is CASSSGLAGEKEQFF. DNA of the CDR3: TGTGCCAGCAGCTCGGGACTAGCGGGAGAGAAAGAGCAGTTCTTC.